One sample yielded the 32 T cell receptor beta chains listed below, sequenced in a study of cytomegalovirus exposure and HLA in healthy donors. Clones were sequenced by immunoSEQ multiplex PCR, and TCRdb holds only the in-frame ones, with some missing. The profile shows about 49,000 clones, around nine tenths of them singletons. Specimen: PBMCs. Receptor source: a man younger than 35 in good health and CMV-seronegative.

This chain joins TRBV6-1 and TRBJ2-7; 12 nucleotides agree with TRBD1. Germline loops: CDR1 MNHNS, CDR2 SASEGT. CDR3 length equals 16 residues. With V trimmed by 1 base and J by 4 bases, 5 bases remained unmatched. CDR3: CASSEVPGQGAYEQYF. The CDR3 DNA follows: TGTGCCAGCAGTGAAGTACCGGGACAGGGGGCATACGAGCAGTACTTC.

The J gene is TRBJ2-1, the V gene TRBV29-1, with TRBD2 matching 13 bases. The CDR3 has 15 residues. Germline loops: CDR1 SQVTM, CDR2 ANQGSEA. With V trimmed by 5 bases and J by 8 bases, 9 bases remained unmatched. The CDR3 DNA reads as TGCAGCGTTTATGGAACTAGCGGGAGGGTCGATGAGCAGTTCTTC. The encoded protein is CSVYGTSGRVDEQFF.

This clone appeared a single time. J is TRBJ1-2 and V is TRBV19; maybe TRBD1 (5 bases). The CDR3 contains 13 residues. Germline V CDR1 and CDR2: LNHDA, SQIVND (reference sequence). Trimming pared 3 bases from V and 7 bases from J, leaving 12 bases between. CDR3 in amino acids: CASSIGPGLGYTF. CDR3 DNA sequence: TGTGCCAGTAGTATCGGGCCAGGGCTTGGCTACACCTTC.

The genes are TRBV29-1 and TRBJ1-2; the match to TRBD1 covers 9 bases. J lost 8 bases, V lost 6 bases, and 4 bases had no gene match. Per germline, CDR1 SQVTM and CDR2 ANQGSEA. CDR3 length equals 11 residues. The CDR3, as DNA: TGCAGCGTGGGGACAGGGATAGGCTACACCTTC. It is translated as CSVGTGIGYTF.

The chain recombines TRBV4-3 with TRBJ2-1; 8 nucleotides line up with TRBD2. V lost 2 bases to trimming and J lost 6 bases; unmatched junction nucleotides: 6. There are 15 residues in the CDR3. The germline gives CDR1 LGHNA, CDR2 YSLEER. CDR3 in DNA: TGCGCCAGCAGCCAAATAGCGGGGCCGAGCAATGAGCAGTTCTTC. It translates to CASSQIAGPSNEQFF.

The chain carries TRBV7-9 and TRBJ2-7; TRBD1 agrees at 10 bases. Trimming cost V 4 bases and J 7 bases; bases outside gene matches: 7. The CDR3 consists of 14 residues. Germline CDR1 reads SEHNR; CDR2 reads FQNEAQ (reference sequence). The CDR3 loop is CASSSWTGGVEQYF. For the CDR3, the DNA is TGTGCCAGCAGCTCCTGGACAGGGGGAGTGGAGCAGTACTTC. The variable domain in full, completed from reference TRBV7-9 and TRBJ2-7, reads DTGVSQNPRHKITKRGQNVTFRCDPISEHNRLYWYRQTLGQGPEFLTYFQNEAQLEKSRLLSDRFSAERPKGSFSTLEIQRTEQGDSAMYLCASSSWTGGVEQYFGPGTRLTVT.

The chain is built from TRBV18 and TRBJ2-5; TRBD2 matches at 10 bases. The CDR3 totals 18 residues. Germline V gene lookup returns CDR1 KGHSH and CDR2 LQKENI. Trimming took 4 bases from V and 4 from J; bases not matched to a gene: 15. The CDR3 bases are TGTGCCAGCTCACGGCGGGGAAAAATAGCGGGAGGCTTAGAGACCCAGTACTTC. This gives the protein CASSRRGKIAGGLETQYF.

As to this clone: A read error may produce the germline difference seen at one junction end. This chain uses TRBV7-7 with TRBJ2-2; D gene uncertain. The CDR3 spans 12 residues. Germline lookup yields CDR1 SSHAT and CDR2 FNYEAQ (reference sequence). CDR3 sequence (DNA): TGTGCTAGCAGCCCCCCCTCCGGGGAGCTGTTTTTT. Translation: CASSPPSGELFF.

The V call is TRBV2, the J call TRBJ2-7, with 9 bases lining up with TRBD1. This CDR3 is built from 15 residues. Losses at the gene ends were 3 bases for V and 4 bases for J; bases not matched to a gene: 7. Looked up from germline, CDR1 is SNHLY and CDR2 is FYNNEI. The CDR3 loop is CASSEPGQGKYEQYF. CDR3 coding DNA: TGTGCCAGCAGTGAGCCGGGACAGGGAAAGTACGAGCAGTACTTC.

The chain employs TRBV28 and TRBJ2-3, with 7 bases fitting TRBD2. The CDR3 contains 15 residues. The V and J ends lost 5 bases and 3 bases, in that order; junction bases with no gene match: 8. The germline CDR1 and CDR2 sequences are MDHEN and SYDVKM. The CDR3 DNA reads TGTGCCAGCAGTCAAATGCAGGGAGGGACAGATACGCAGTATTTT. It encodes CASSQMQGGTDTQYF.

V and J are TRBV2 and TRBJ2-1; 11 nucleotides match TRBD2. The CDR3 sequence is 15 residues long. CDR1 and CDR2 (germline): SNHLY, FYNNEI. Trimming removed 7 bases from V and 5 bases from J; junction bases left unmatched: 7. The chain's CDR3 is CASTMTSGINNEQFF. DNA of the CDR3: TGTGCCAGCACCATGACTAGCGGGATAAACAATGAGCAGTTCTTC.

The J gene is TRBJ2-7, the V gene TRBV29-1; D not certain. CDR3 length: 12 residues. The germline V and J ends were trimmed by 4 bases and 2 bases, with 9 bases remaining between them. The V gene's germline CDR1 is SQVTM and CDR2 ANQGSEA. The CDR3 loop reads CSVGLSAYEQYF. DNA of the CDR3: TGCAGCGTTGGACTCAGCGCCTACGAGCAGTACTTC.

CDR3 in amino acids: CASSLVGLAGVVYF. The CDR3 DNA follows: TGTGCCAGCAGTTTAGTGGGACTAGCGGGAGTTGTATATTTT. The V gene is TRBV27, the J gene TRBJ2-3, with TRBD2 matching 14 bases. The CDR3 loop spans 14 amino acids. Germline loops: CDR1 MNHEY, CDR2 SMNVEV (reference sequence). V gave up 2 bases and J gave up 15 bases; unmatched junction bases: 7.

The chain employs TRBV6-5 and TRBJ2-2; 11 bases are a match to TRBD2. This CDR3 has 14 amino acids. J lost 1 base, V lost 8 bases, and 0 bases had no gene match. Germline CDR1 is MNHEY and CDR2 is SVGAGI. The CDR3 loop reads CASGTSGNTGELFF. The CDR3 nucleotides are TGTGCCAGCGGGACTAGCGGGAACACCGGGGAGCTGTTTTTT.

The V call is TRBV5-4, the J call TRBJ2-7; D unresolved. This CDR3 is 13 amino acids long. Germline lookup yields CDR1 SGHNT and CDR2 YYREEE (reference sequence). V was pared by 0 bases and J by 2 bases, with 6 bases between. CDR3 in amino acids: CASSLDRTYEQYF. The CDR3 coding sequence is TGTGCCAGCAGCTTGGACAGAACCTACGAGCAGTACTTC.

The CDR3 nucleotides read TGTGCCAGCAGCTTAGTTGCACAGGGGGTCTACGAGCAGTACTTC. Protein: CASSLVAQGVYEQYF. This sequence joins TRBV7-8 and TRBJ2-7, with TRBD1 matching 8 bases. The germline V gene encodes CDR1 SGHVS and CDR2 FQNEAQ. The CDR3 is made up of 15 amino acids. J gave up 3 bases and V 1 base, and 5 bases lay outside the gene matches.

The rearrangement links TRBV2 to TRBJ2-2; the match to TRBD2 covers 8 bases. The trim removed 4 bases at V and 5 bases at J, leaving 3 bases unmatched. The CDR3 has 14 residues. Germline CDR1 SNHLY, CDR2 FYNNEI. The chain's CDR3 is CASSVRGGTGELFF. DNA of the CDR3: TGTGCCAGCAGTGTTCGGGGGGGGACCGGGGAGCTGTTTTTT.

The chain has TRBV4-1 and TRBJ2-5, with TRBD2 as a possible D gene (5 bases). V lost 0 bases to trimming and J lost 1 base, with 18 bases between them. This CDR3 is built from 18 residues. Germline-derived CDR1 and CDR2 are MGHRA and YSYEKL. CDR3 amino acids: CASSQDLFKRTTQETQYF. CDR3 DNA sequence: TGCGCCAGCAGCCAAGATCTTTTCAAGCGGACCACCCAAGAGACCCAGTACTTC.

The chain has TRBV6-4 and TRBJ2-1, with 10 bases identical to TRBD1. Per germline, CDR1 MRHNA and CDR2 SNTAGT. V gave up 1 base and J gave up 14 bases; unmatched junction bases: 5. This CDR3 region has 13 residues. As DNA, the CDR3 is TGTGCCAGCAGTGACTTTCCGGGACAGGGGAAGTTCTTC. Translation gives CASSDFPGQGKFF.

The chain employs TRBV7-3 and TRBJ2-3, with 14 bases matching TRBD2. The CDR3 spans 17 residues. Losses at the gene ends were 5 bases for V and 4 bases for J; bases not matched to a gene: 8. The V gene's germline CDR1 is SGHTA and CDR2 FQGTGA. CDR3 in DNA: TGTGCCAGCAGCCAATTCGGGACTAGCGGGAGATCAGATACGCAGTATTTT. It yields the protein CASSQFGTSGRSDTQYF. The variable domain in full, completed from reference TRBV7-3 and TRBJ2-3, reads GAGVSQTPSNKVTEKGKYVELRCDPISGHTALYWYRQSLGQGPEFLIYFQGTGAADDSGLPNDRFFAVRPEGSVSTLKIQRTERGDSAVYLCASSQFGTSGRSDTQYFGPGTRLTVL.

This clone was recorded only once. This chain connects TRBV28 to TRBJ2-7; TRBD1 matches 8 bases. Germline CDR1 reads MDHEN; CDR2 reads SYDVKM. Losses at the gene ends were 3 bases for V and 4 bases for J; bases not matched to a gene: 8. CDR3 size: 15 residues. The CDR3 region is CASSFAGRGLYEQYF. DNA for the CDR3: TGTGCCAGCAGTTTTGCTGGCAGGGGGCTATACGAGCAGTACTTC.

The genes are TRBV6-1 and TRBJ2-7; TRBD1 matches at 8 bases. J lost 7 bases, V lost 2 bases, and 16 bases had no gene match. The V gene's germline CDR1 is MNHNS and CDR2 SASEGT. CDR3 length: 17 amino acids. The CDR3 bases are TGTGCCAGCAGTGAATCCGAAAGGGACAGGCCTCTTCGGGAGCAGTACTTC. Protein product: CASSESERDRPLREQYF.

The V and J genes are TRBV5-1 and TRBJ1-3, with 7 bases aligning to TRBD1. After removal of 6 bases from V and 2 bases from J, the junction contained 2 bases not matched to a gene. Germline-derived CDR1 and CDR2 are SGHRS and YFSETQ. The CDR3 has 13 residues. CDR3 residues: CASTDRAGNTIYF. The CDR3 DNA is TGCGCCAGCACCGACAGGGCTGGAAACACCATATATTTT.

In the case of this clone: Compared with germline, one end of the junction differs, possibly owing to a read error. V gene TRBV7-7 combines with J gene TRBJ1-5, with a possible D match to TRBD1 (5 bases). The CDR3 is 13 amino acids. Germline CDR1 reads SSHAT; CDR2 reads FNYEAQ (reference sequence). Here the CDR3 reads CASSRDYNQPQHF. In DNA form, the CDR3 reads TGTGCTAGCAGTCGGGACTACAATCAGCCCCAGCATTTT.

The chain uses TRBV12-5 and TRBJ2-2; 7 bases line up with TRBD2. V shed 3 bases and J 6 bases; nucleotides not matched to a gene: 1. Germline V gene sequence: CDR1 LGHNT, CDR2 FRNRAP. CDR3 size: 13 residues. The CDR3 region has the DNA TGTGCTAGTGGTTTAGGACTAGCCGGGGAGCTGTTTTTT. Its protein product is CASGLGLAGELFF. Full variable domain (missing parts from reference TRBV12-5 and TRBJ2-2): DARVTQTPRHKVTEMGQEVTMRCQPILGHNTVFWYRQTMMQGLELLAYFRNRAPLDDSGMPKDRFSAEMPDATLATLKIQPSEPRDSAVYFCASGLGLAGELFFGEGSRLTVL.

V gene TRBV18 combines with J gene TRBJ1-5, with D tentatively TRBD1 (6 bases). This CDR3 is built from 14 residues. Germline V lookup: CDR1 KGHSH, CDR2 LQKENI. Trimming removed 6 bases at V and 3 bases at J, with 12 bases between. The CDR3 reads CASSQGSYNQPQHF. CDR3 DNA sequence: TGTGCCAGCTCCCAGGGGAGTTACAATCAGCCCCAGCATTTT.

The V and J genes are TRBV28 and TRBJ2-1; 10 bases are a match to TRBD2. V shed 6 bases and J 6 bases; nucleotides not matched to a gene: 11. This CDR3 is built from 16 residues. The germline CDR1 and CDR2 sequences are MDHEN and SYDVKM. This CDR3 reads CASSLERSGRGNEQFF. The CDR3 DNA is TGTGCCAGCAGCCTCGAGAGGAGCGGGAGGGGCAATGAGCAGTTCTTC.

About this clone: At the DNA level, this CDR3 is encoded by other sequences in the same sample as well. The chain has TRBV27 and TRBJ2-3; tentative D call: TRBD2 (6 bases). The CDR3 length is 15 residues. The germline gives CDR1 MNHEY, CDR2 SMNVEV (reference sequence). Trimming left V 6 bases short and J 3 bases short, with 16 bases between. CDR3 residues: CASRGVGLATDTQYF. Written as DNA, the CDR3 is TGTGCCAGCAGGGGGGTGGGACTGGCGACAGATACGCAGTATTTT.

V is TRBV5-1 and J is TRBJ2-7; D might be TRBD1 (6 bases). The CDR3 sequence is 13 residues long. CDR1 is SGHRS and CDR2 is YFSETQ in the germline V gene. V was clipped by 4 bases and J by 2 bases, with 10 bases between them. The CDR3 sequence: CASSGTRTYEQYF. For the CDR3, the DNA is TGCGCCAGCAGCGGGACAAGGACCTACGAGCAGTACTTC.

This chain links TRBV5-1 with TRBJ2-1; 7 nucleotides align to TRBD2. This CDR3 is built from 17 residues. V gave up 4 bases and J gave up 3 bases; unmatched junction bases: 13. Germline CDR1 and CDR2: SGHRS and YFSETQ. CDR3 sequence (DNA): TGCGCCAGCAGCCCAGGACTAACTAGCGTGAACTACAATGAGCAGTTCTTC. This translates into CASSPGLTSVNYNEQFF.

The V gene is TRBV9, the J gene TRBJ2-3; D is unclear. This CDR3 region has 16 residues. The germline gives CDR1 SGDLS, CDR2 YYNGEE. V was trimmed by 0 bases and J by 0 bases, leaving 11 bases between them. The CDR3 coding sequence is TGTGCCAGCAGCGTAGAGGCAGGCCGGAGCACAGATACGCAGTATTTT. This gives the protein CASSVEAGRSTDTQYF.

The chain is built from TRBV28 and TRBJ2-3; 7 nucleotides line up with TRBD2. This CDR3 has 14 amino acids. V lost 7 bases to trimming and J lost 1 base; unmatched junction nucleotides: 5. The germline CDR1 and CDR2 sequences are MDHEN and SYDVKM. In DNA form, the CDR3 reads TGTGCCAGCAAATTTGCGGGGGGCACAGATACGCAGTATTTT. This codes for CASKFAGGTDTQYF.